These 32 T cell receptor beta chains share one sample of origin, sequenced in a study of identical twins. TCRdb used MiXCR to reprocess the 5' RACE reads, holding one entry per CDR3 protein. The data hold just under 550,000 distinct CDR3 sequences, with nearly 15% observed a single time. These data were also reused for a study on yellow fever vaccine responses in identical twins.

Material: CD4+ T cells sorted from blood. The receptors originated from a woman aged 18-30 years in good health.

This clonotype was observed a few times. The rearrangement links TRBV5-1 to TRBJ1-4; the D gene is possibly TRBD1 (6 bases). Germline CDR1 SGHRS, CDR2 YFSETQ. With 4 bases removed from V and 7 bases from J, the gap between germline ends came to 17 bases. This CDR3 is 15 amino acids long. The CDR3: CASSPSPGGGEKLFF. CDR3 DNA sequence: TGCGCCAGCAGCCCCTCGCCCGGGGGCGGTGAAAAACTGTTTTTT.

The table lists this clonotype with a few counts. This rearrangement joins TRBV11-3 to TRBJ2-5, with D perhaps TRBD2 (6 bases). V lost 2 bases to trimming and J lost 5 bases, with 12 bases between them. The CDR3 runs 14 residues. Germline V gene sequence: CDR1 SGHNT, CDR2 YENEEA. The CDR3 region has the DNA TGTGCCAGCAGCTTATCGGCGGGGATGGAGACCCAGTACTTC. Its translation is CASSLSAGMETQYF.

This CDR3 reads CASSLRFGFNYGYTF. The CDR3 coding sequence is TGTGCCAGCAGCTTAAGATTTGGGTTCAACTATGGCTACACCTTC. The gene calls are TRBV11-2 and TRBJ1-2; D is unclear. V lost 2 bases and J 2 bases, leaving 12 bases between the germline ends. This CDR3 spans 15 amino acids. Germline values: CDR1 SGHAT, CDR2 FQNNGV.

A few counts support this clonotype. V usage is TRBV5-5 and J usage is TRBJ1-1, with D perhaps matching TRBD1 (5 bases). Germline V gives CDR1 SGHKS, CDR2 YYEKEE (reference sequence). Deletions cut 0 bases from V and 1 base from J, with 10 bases between. The CDR3 length is 15 residues. The DNA for the CDR3 is TGTGCCAGCAGCTTGGGGGTGACAGCGAACACTGAAGCTTTCTTT. Encoded protein: CASSLGVTANTEAFF.

This clonotype was seen many times. The rearrangement links TRBV12-3 or TRBV12-4 to TRBJ2-3; weak D call: TRBD1 (6 bases). The V gene lost 4 bases and the J gene lost 1 base, with 9 bases spanning the gap. This CDR3 contains 14 residues. CDR3: CASSYRDGTDTQYF. In nucleotides, the CDR3 is TGTGCCAGCAGTTACAGGGATGGCACAGATACGCAGTATTTT.

V gene TRBV12-3 or TRBV12-4 combines with J gene TRBJ2-7, with D possibly matching TRBD1 (6 bases). The CDR3 length is 14 residues. V lost 6 bases and J lost 2, with 14 bases in between. CDR3 residues: CASSPTDSPYEQYF. For the CDR3, the DNA is TGTGCCAGCAGCCCTACGGACAGTCCCTACGAGCAGTACTTC.

The sample holds a few counts of this clonotype. The chain carries TRBV20-1 and TRBJ2-5, with D perhaps assigned TRBD1 or TRBD2 (5 bases each). V was trimmed by 4 bases and J by 5 bases, leaving 20 bases between them. The CDR3 has 15 residues. Germline V CDR1 and CDR2: DFQATT, SNEGSKA (reference sequence). In DNA form, the CDR3 reads TGCAGTGCTACAAACTCGGACAAAGGGACGGAGACCCAGTACTTC. It yields the protein CSATNSDKGTETQYF.

As concerns this clonotype: The junction differs from germline at one of its ends, possibly a read error. V is TRBV12-3 or TRBV12-4 and J is TRBJ2-3, with 9 bases identical to TRBD2. The CDR3 consists of 14 residues. The CDR3 sequence is CASSIAGVGNTQYF. In DNA, the CDR3 is TGTGCCAGCAGTATAGCGGGAGTAGGGAATACGCAGTATTTT.

This clonotype was detected only a few times. The gene calls are TRBV6-1 and TRBJ2-7; TRBD2 might be the D (6 bases). Germline V gene lookup returns CDR1 MNHNS and CDR2 SASEGT. V shed 2 bases and J shed 5 bases, with 22 bases lying between them. The CDR3 extends over 17 amino acids. The CDR3 region is CASSERFVYLGGDEQYF. The DNA of the CDR3 is TGTGCCAGCAGTGAAAGGTTTGTCTACCTTGGAGGGGACGAGCAGTACTTC.

V is TRBV4-1 and J is TRBJ2-1; 9 bases agree with TRBD2. Unmatched junction bases numbered 8, after V lost 5 bases and J lost 9 bases. This CDR3 is 14 amino acids long. Germline V gene lookup returns CDR1 MGHRA and CDR2 YSYEKL. In nucleotides, the CDR3 is TGCGCCAGCAGCACGGGACTAGCAATATTTGAGCAGTTCTTC. Its protein product is CASSTGLAIFEQFF.

This clonotype occurred a few times. The chain recombines TRBV5-1 with TRBJ2-2; TRBD2 agrees at 9 bases. The length of the CDR3 is 16 residues. The J segment lost 6 bases and the V segment lost 4 bases, leaving 10 bases of the junction unmatched. Germline CDR1 and CDR2: SGHRS and YFSETQ. CDR3 sequence (DNA): TGCGCCAGCAGCCCCCGACCTAGCGGGGAATCCGGGGAGCTGTTTTTT. Amino acid sequence: CASSPRPSGESGELFF.

The CDR3 sequence is CASRPAGLAGGAGGELFF. The CDR3 coding sequence is TGCGCCAGCAGACCTGCGGGACTAGCGGGGGGCGCCGGCGGGGAGCTGTTTTTT. The chain joins TRBV5-1 to TRBJ2-2; 15 bases align to TRBD2. Unmatched junction bases numbered 12, after V lost 5 bases and J lost 7 bases. This CDR3 spans 18 amino acids. Germline CDR1 is SGHRS and CDR2 is YFSETQ.

This clonotype occurred a few times. The chain uses TRBV7-3 and TRBJ2-1; 10 bases are a match to TRBD1. Germline assignment: CDR1 SGHTA and CDR2 FQGTGA. The J segment lost 2 bases and the V segment lost 5 bases, leaving 9 bases of the junction unmatched. This CDR3 region has 17 residues. DNA for the CDR3: TGTGCCAGCAGCACCTTGACAGGGGGCCCTACCTACAATGAGCAGTTCTTC. It specifies CASSTLTGGPTYNEQFF.

The chain uses TRBV5-1 and TRBJ1-4, with TRBD1 matching 7 bases. The junction had 6 bases not matched to a gene; V was cut back by 3 bases and J by 4 bases. The CDR3 totals 15 residues. Germline values: CDR1 SGHRS, CDR2 YFSETQ. The chain's CDR3 is CASSSLDRFNEKLFF. CDR3 nucleotides: TGCGCCAGCAGCTCCCTGGACAGGTTTAATGAAAAACTGTTTTTT. Based on the CDR3 plus reference TRBV5-1 and TRBJ1-4, the full variable domain is KAGVTQTPRYLIKTRGQQVTLSCSPISGHRSVSWYQQTPGQGLQFLFEYFSETQRNKGNFPGRFSGRQFSNSRSEMNVSTLELGDSALYLCASSSLDRFNEKLFFGSGTQLSVL.

This chain joins TRBV12-3 or TRBV12-4 and TRBJ1-2; D call uncertain. CDR3 size: 15 residues. Trimming took off 2 bases at V and 2 bases at J, with 12 bases between the two ends. The CDR3 nucleotides are TGTGCCAGCAGTTTACCAGGCCTAAGGAACTATGGCTACACCTTC. Its translation: CASSLPGLRNYGYTF.

The rearrangement uses TRBV20-1 and TRBJ2-1; 9 bases map to TRBD1. The CDR3 loop spans 13 amino acids. Trimming removed 6 bases from V and 9 bases from J; junction bases left unmatched: 9. The germline CDR1 and CDR2 sequences are DFQATT and SNEGSKA (reference sequence). CDR3 in DNA: TGCAGTGCCCCGGGACAGGGAGGGCGTGAGCAGTTCTTC. Protein sequence: CSAPGQGGREQFF.

V is TRBV7-3 and J is TRBJ2-3; 7 bases agree with TRBD2. The germline gives CDR1 SGHTA, CDR2 FQGTGA. V shed 0 bases and J 9 bases; nucleotides not matched to a gene: 12. The CDR3 totals 16 residues. The CDR3 DNA is TGTGCCAGCAGCTTAACAGGGGCGGGAGCCCAAATAACGCAGTATTTT. Translated: CASSLTGAGAQITQYF.

This clonotype has just a few counts. The V and J genes are TRBV12-3 or TRBV12-4 and TRBJ2-3; D might be TRBD1 (5 bases). The V gene lost 3 bases and the J gene lost 0 bases, with 10 bases spanning the gap. CDR3 length equals 15 residues. The CDR3 spells CASSFGRVSTDTQYF. The CDR3 DNA reads as TGTGCCAGCAGTTTCGGCAGGGTTAGCACAGATACGCAGTATTTT.

The CDR3, as DNA: TGTGCCAGCAGCCCGATGGGACTAGCGTTCAACAATGAGCAGTTCTTC. Translated: CASSPMGLAFNNEQFF. The gene calls are TRBV3-1 and TRBJ2-1; 10 bases are shared with TRBD2. Germline V CDR1 and CDR2: LGHDT, YNNKEL (reference sequence). The CDR3 consists of 16 residues. The V gene end was trimmed by 4 bases and the J gene end by 5 bases; junction bases not matched to a gene: 8.

This clonotype was counted once. This chain joins TRBV5-1 and TRBJ2-7; D might be TRBD1 (6 bases). This CDR3 has 14 residues. Trimming removed 4 bases at V and 6 bases at J, with 17 bases between. Germline V CDR1 and CDR2: SGHRS, YFSETQ. The chain's CDR3 is CASSLRDMFIEQYF. The CDR3 coding sequence is TGCGCCAGCAGCCTCCGGGACATGTTCATCGAGCAGTACTTC. The variable domain in full, with the rest retrieved from reference TRBV5-1 and TRBJ2-7, is KAGVTQTPRYLIKTRGQQVTLSCSPISGHRSVSWYQQTPGQGLQFLFEYFSETQRNKGNFPGRFSGRQFSNSRSEMNVSTLELGDSALYLCASSLRDMFIEQYFGPGTRLTVT.

This clonotype has a handful of counts. The chain's CDR3 is CASRFLAGQSYEQYV. In DNA form, the CDR3 reads TGTGCCAGCAGATTTCTAGCGGGGCAATCCTACGAGCAGTACGTC. The V call is TRBV28, the J call TRBJ2-7, with 9 bases fitting TRBD2. Germline CDR1 reads MDHEN; CDR2 reads SYDVKM. The CDR3 has 15 residues. The V and J ends lost 6 bases and 1 base, in that order; junction bases with no gene match: 7.

This clonotype has just a few counts. The chain combines TRBV12-3 or TRBV12-4 with TRBJ2-1; the match to TRBD2 covers 8 bases. V lost 3 bases to trimming and J lost 0 bases; unmatched junction nucleotides: 7. There are 17 residues in the CDR3. CDR3 protein: CASSLDGRGSSYNEQFF. The DNA for the CDR3 is TGTGCCAGCAGTTTGGACGGGAGGGGTAGCTCCTACAATGAGCAGTTCTTC.

The chain has TRBV23-1 and TRBJ2-1; 7 positions match TRBD1. TRBV23-1 qualifies as an ORF whose function is uncertain. V shed 5 bases, J shed 5 bases, and the junction held 9 bases outside the gene matches. CDR3 length: 15 residues. In nucleotides, the CDR3 is TGCGCCAGCAGTTCCCCGGACAGGACTGACAATGAGCAGTTCTTC. This encodes CASSSPDRTDNEQFF.

The V call is TRBV7-9, the J call TRBJ2-5; 7 bases fit TRBD2. The V gene end was trimmed by 3 bases and the J gene end by 7 bases; junction bases not matched to a gene: 5. Germline V gene lookup returns CDR1 SEHNR and CDR2 FQNEAQ (reference sequence). The CDR3 has 13 amino acids. For the CDR3, the DNA is TGTGCCAGCAGCTTGGCGGGGGAGGGGACCCAGTACTTC. Translation: CASSLAGEGTQYF. Complete variable domain (other parts from reference TRBV7-9 and TRBJ2-5): DTGVSQNPRHKITKRGQNVTFRCDPISEHNRLYWYRQTLGQGPEFLTYFQNEAQLEKSRLLSDRFSAERPKGSFSTLEIQRTEQGDSAMYLCASSLAGEGTQYFGPGTRLLVL.

The V call is TRBV4-2, the J call TRBJ2-5, with 8 bases fitting TRBD2. There are 15 residues in the CDR3. Trimming removed 1 base from V and 3 bases from J; junction bases left unmatched: 4. Germline CDR1 and CDR2: LGHNA and YNFKEQ. CDR3 nucleotide sequence: TGTGCCAGCAGCCAAGGACTAGCGAATGAAGAGACCCAGTACTTC. Its translation is CASSQGLANEETQYF.

The rearrangement joins TRBV9 to TRBJ2-1, with 11 bases aligning to TRBD2. Germline CDR1 SGDLS, CDR2 YYNGEE. The CDR3 totals 15 residues. J gave up 7 bases and V 0 bases, and 3 bases lay outside the gene matches. The DNA for the CDR3 is TGTGCCAGCAGCGTAGGGGCTAGCGGGAGGAATGAGCAGTTCTTC. This sequence encodes CASSVGASGRNEQFF.

This sequence joins TRBV4-1 and TRBJ2-1, with 7 positions matching TRBD2. Germline CDR1 is MGHRA and CDR2 is YSYEKL. The trim removed 1 base at V and 3 bases at J, leaving 9 bases unmatched. The CDR3 consists of 17 residues. The CDR3 is CASSQVGVSGNYNEQFF. Here the CDR3 DNA reads TGCGCCAGCAGCCAAGTCGGGGTGAGCGGGAACTACAATGAGCAGTTCTTC.

This clonotype has a count of ten or more. V is TRBV6-1 and J is TRBJ2-3; 11 nucleotides agree with TRBD1. The CDR3 extends over 17 amino acids. The ends lost 11 bases at V and 0 bases at J; junction bases unmatched: 13. The germline V gene encodes CDR1 MNHNS and CDR2 SASEGT. The CDR3 reads CAGSGTGGLGSTDTQYF. Here the CDR3 DNA reads TGTGCCGGCTCCGGGACAGGGGGGCTCGGAAGCACAGATACGCAGTATTTT.

This clonotype has a single count. The genes are TRBV2 and TRBJ2-7, with 7 positions matching TRBD1. Germline values: CDR1 SNHLY, CDR2 FYNNEI. The CDR3 spans 13 residues. The V and J ends lost 6 bases and 4 bases, in that order; junction bases with no gene match: 6. Written as DNA, the CDR3 is TGTGCCAGCAGGTTGACAGGGAATTACGAGCAGTACGTC. Amino acid sequence: CASRLTGNYEQYV.

This clonotype appeared a few times. The chain employs TRBV25-1 and TRBJ1-6; unclear D gene. The germline CDR1 and CDR2 sequences are MGHDK and SYGVNS. Trimming pared 3 bases from V and 7 bases from J, leaving 7 bases between. The CDR3 is 13 residues long. CDR3 nucleotide sequence: TGTGCCAGCAGTGACTCCAGGAATTCACCCCTCCACTTT. Protein sequence: CASSDSRNSPLHF.

The V gene is TRBV2, the J gene TRBJ2-5; D is possibly TRBD2 (5 bases). Germline loops: CDR1 SNHLY, CDR2 FYNNEI. Trimming removed 7 bases from V and 5 bases from J, with 20 bases in between. The CDR3 contains 15 residues. For the CDR3, the DNA is TGTGCCAGCAACACTGGGAGTCCGGGGAAGGAGACCCAGTACTTC. This codes for CASNTGSPGKETQYF.

The chain uses TRBV19 and TRBJ2-5, with 7 nucleotides matching TRBD1. Germline CDR1 LNHDA, CDR2 SQIVND (reference sequence). This CDR3 is 15 amino acids long. J was trimmed by 3 bases and V by 4 bases; bases with no gene match: 8. This CDR3 is CASSRQGIREETQYF. Written as DNA, the CDR3 is TGTGCCAGTAGTAGACAGGGAATTCGGGAAGAGACCCAGTACTTC.